The 25 T cell receptor beta chains given below trace back to one sample, sequenced in a study of blood T cell repertoires in COVID-19. Repertoires were generated with immunoSEQ multiplex PCR, while TCRdb's copy carries only in-frame clones and drops some. The sample yields hundreds of thousands of clones, under 95% seen once. The sequencing sample was made of PBMCs or T cells enriched from blood (not recorded which). The receptors shown here come from a man aged 60-69 years who had recovered from COVID-19.

The CDR3 sequence: CAWRRAGGPDTQYF. CDR3 DNA sequence: TGTGCCTGGAGACGAGCGGGGGGACCAGATACGCAGTATTTT. The V gene is TRBV30, the J gene TRBJ2-3, with TRBD2 matching over 9 bases. Trimming cost V 3 bases and J 4 bases; bases outside gene matches: 5. Germline CDR1 GTSNPN, CDR2 SVGIG (reference sequence). The CDR3 is 14 residues long.

The rearrangement uses TRBV7-9 and TRBJ2-7; D is perhaps TRBD2 (7 bases). Trimming shortened V by 5 bases and J by 6 bases, and 23 bases separated the two germline ends. Germline V lookup: CDR1 SEHNR, CDR2 FQNEAQ (reference sequence). The CDR3 is made up of 16 amino acids. This chain's CDR3 is CASSQMGAGVVREQYF. The DNA for the CDR3 is TGTGCCAGCAGCCAGATGGGGGCGGGAGTCGTTCGCGAGCAGTACTTC.

V usage is TRBV7-2 and J usage is TRBJ1-5; D ambiguous. Germline CDR1 is SGHTA and CDR2 is FQGNSA. The CDR3 covers 14 residues. V lost 1 base to trimming and J lost 5 bases, with 9 bases between them. Written as DNA, the CDR3 is TGTGCCAGCAGCTTAGTGGCCGGGGATCAGCCCCAGCATTTT. Its protein is CASSLVAGDQPQHF.

The chain employs TRBV4-2 and TRBJ2-1; D possibly corresponds to TRBD2 (5 bases). Germline loops: CDR1 LGHNA, CDR2 YNFKEQ. This CDR3 is built from 14 residues. V lost 3 bases to trimming and J lost 10 bases, with 16 bases between them. The CDR3 sequence: CASSHKTLDSEQFF. CDR3 bases: TGTGCCAGCAGCCATAAAACATTGGACTCGGAGCAGTTCTTC.

The chain joins TRBV7-8 to TRBJ2-5, with 10 bases that match TRBD2. The CDR3 totals 16 residues. Per germline, CDR1 SGHVS and CDR2 FQNEAQ. The V gene end was trimmed by 3 bases and the J gene end by 2 bases; junction bases not matched to a gene: 6. This CDR3 reads CASSFDLAGGQETQYF. The CDR3 nucleotides read TGTGCCAGCAGCTTCGACTTAGCGGGAGGACAAGAGACCCAGTACTTC.

The chain has TRBV6-6 and TRBJ2-7; 11 nucleotides match TRBD2. Germline V CDR1 and CDR2: MNHNY, SVGAGI (reference sequence). The CDR3 loop spans 18 amino acids. Trimming cost V 5 bases and J 4 bases; bases outside gene matches: 16. In DNA form, the CDR3 reads TGTGCCAGCAGTCAGGCCGCAGGGGGTAGCGGGAGGGCGTACGAGCAGTACTTC. It is translated as CASSQAAGGSGRAYEQYF.

The chain has TRBV11-2 and TRBJ2-5, with TRBD1 matching over 12 bases. Germline CDR1 is SGHAT and CDR2 is FQNNGV. The CDR3 is made up of 15 amino acids. Trimming cost V 5 bases and J 5 bases; bases outside gene matches: 6. CDR3 residues: CASSQGQGAGETQYF. The CDR3 region has the DNA TGTGCCAGCAGCCAGGGACAGGGGGCCGGGGAGACCCAGTACTTC.

CDR3 nucleotide sequence: TGCAGCGTTGTGGTTCGAGCTGAAGCTTTCTTT. Amino acids: CSVVVRAEAFF. The J gene is TRBJ1-1, the V gene TRBV29-1; D call uncertain. The CDR3 has 11 amino acids. Germline values: CDR1 SQVTM, CDR2 ANQGSEA. With 4 bases removed from V and 6 bases from J, the gap between germline ends came to 9 bases.

This chain uses TRBV4-1 with TRBJ1-2; D ambiguous. Trimming took off 1 base at V and 7 bases at J, with 7 bases between the two ends. Germline V gene lookup returns CDR1 MGHRA and CDR2 YSYEKL. The CDR3 runs to 12 residues. This CDR3 reads CASSQGDVGYTF. In DNA form, the CDR3 reads TGCGCCAGCAGCCAAGGAGATGTTGGCTACACCTTC.

In nucleotides, the CDR3 is TGTGCCAGCAGCTATACTCTTGGGTGGGCATACGAGCAGTACTTC. It is translated as CASSYTLGWAYEQYF. The genes are TRBV5-6 and TRBJ2-7; D not resolved. Germline CDR1 SGHDT, CDR2 YYEEEE. CDR3 length: 15 residues. V was pared by 3 bases and J by 4 bases, with 17 bases between.

The chain combines TRBV2 with TRBJ1-2; D uncertain. This CDR3 has 13 amino acids. Germline V gene lookup returns CDR1 SNHLY and CDR2 FYNNEI. Trimming took off 6 bases at V and 5 bases at J, with 13 bases between the two ends. The DNA of the CDR3 is TGTGCCAGCAGGCTACCTGAGCCGTATGGCTACACCTTC. It translates to CASRLPEPYGYTF. Filled out from reference TRBV2 and TRBJ1-2, the complete variable domain reads EPEVTQTPSHQVTQMGQEVILRCVPISNHLYFYWYRQILGQKVEFLVSFYNNEISEKSEIFDDQFSVERPDGSNFTLKIRSTKLEDSAMYFCASRLPEPYGYTFGSGTRLTVV.

For this clone: Germline and junction disagree at one end, which may indicate a read error. V gene TRBV7-7 combines with J gene TRBJ2-1; TRBD1 matches 11 bases. Germline V lookup: CDR1 SSHAT, CDR2 FNYEAQ (reference sequence). This CDR3 has 18 amino acids. The CDR3 loop is CASSPGTGGPGSYNEQFF. The DNA of the CDR3 is TGTGCTAGCAGCCCAGGGACAGGGGGTCCGGGCTCCTACAATGAGCAGTTCTTC.

The V and J genes are TRBV6-2 or TRBV6-3 and TRBJ2-7; D is undetermined. CDR3 length equals 11 residues. The ends were cut back, 3 bases at V and 7 bases at J, with 7 bases in the middle. Germline CDR1 is MNHEY and CDR2 is SVGEGT. The CDR3 DNA reads TGTGCCAGCAGTTATTATTTGGAGCAGTACTTC. Translating gives CASSYYLEQYF.

The count of this clone is one. The chain couples TRBV19 to TRBJ1-1; weak D call: TRBD1 (5 bases). The CDR3 totals 13 residues. Trimming shortened V by 10 bases and J by 3 bases, and 15 bases separated the two germline ends. Germline CDR1 and CDR2: LNHDA and SQIVND (reference sequence). CDR3 nucleotides: TGTGCCACCAGAGACAGAGCCCACACTGAAGCTTTCTTT. Translation gives CATRDRAHTEAFF.

This clone has just a few counts. The chain has TRBV9 and TRBJ1-2; a possible D gene is TRBD1 (5 bases). Trimming cost V 4 bases and J 4 bases, with 20 bases left between them. Germline loops: CDR1 SGDLS, CDR2 YYNGEE. This CDR3 has 16 amino acids. The chain's CDR3 is CASSQAAVGQVYGYTF. The CDR3 DNA sequence: TGTGCCAGCAGCCAAGCCGCCGTGGGGCAGGTCTATGGCTACACCTTC. Filled out from reference TRBV9 and TRBJ1-2, the complete variable domain reads DSGVTQTPKHLITATGQRVTLRCSPRSGDLSVYWYQQSLDQGLQFLIQYYNGEERAKGNILERFSAQQFPDLHSELNLSSLELGDSALYFCASSQAAVGQVYGYTFGSGTRLTVV.

The V call is TRBV7-2, the J call TRBJ1-2; 9 positions agree with TRBD1. Germline trimming cut 5 bases from V and 9 bases from J; bases unmatched to any gene: 7. The germline CDR1 and CDR2 sequences are SGHTA and FQGNSA. This CDR3 comprises 13 residues. CDR3 coding DNA: TGTGCCAGCAGCCCTGACAGGGGGGTTAGCTACACCTTC. Its protein product is CASSPDRGVSYTF.

The rearrangement uses TRBV5-1 and TRBJ1-5; D unresolved. The germline V gene has CDR1 SGHRS and CDR2 YFSETQ. The ends were cut back, 0 bases at V and 6 bases at J, with 10 bases in the middle. This CDR3 has 14 amino acids. The CDR3 sequence is CASSLEAGIQPQHF. The CDR3 DNA reads TGCGCCAGCAGCTTGGAGGCGGGGATTCAGCCCCAGCATTTT.

This clone was counted only a few times. The chain has TRBV5-5 and TRBJ2-5, with 13 bases lining up with TRBD2. The length of the CDR3 is 16 residues. After removal of 2 bases from V and 1 base from J, the junction contained 2 bases not matched to a gene. CDR1 is SGHKS and CDR2 is YYEKEE in the germline V gene (reference sequence). CDR3 sequence reads: CASSFGTSGIQETQYF. The CDR3 DNA is TGTGCCAGCAGCTTCGGGACTAGCGGGATCCAAGAGACCCAGTACTTC.

The V and J genes are TRBV5-1 and TRBJ2-3; 8 nucleotides align to TRBD2. Germline CDR1 reads SGHRS; CDR2 reads YFSETQ. This CDR3 is 15 amino acids long. The V and J ends lost 2 bases and 4 bases, in that order; junction bases with no gene match: 6. The chain's CDR3 is CASSFAGGHPDTQYF. CDR3 in DNA: TGCGCCAGCAGCTTTGCGGGAGGTCATCCAGATACGCAGTATTTT.

This chain links TRBV19 with TRBJ1-4; D not certain. Between the trimmed V and J ends, which lost 8 bases and 5 bases, there was a span of 12 bases. Germline CDR1 LNHDA, CDR2 SQIVND (reference sequence). The CDR3 extends over 13 amino acids. The CDR3 is CASAPTPNEKLFF. CDR3 DNA sequence: TGTGCCAGTGCTCCTACGCCGAATGAAAAACTGTTTTTT.

The chain couples TRBV9 to TRBJ2-1; 10 positions match TRBD1. V lost 4 bases and J lost 3; bases outside the gene matches: 10. Germline CDR1 is SGDLS and CDR2 is YYNGEE. The CDR3 consists of 17 residues. CDR3: CASSRMEGTGDYNEQFF. For the CDR3, the DNA is TGTGCCAGCAGCCGCATGGAGGGGACAGGGGACTACAATGAGCAGTTCTTC.

V gene TRBV6-5 combines with J gene TRBJ1-5; D uncertain. The germline CDR1 and CDR2 sequences are MNHEY and SVGAGI. CDR3 length equals 12 residues. Deletions cut 6 bases from V and 6 bases from J, with 9 bases between. This CDR3 reads CASRPSGQPQHF. CDR3 DNA sequence: TGTGCCAGCAGGCCGAGCGGTCAGCCCCAGCATTTT.

V usage is TRBV7-8 and J usage is TRBJ2-2; TRBD2 aligns across 7 bases. The trim removed 6 bases at V and 1 base at J, leaving 11 bases unmatched. The CDR3 is made up of 17 amino acids. In germline, CDR1 is SGHVS, CDR2 FQNEAQ. The chain's CDR3 is CASSPGGTKMNTGELFF. CDR3 DNA sequence: TGTGCCAGCAGTCCCGGGGGGACTAAGATGAACACCGGGGAGCTGTTTTTT.

The genes are TRBV5-4 and TRBJ1-3; D is uncertain. This CDR3 is built from 13 residues. Per the germline V gene, CDR1 is SGHNT and CDR2 is YYREEE (reference sequence). Trimming removed 4 bases at V and 0 bases at J, with 5 bases between. The CDR3, as DNA: TGTGCCAGCAGCGTTAACTCTGGAAACACCATATATTTT. Translation: CASSVNSGNTIYF.

This rearrangement joins TRBV24-1 to TRBJ2-5; TRBD2 might be the D (6 bases). This CDR3 has 20 residues. V dropped 3 bases and J dropped 5 bases, with 30 bases sitting between them. In germline, CDR1 is KGHDR, CDR2 SFDVKD. In DNA, the CDR3 is TGTGCCACCAGTGATCCCGCGGCGGGGACCCACTACCGGGGATGGGAGACCCAGTACTTC. This gives the protein CATSDPAAGTHYRGWETQYF.